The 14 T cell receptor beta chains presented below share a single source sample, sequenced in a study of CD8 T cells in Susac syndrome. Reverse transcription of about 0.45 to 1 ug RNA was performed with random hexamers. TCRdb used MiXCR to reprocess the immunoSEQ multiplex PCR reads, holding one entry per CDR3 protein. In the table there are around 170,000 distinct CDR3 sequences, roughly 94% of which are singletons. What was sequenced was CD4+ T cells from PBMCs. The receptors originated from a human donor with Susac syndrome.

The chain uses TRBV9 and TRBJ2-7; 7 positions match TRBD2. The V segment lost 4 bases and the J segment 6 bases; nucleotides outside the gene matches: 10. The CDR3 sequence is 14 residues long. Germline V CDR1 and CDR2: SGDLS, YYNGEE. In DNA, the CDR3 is TGTGCCAGCAGCCCCCGGACTAGAATTACCGAGCAGTACTTC. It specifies CASSPRTRITEQYF.

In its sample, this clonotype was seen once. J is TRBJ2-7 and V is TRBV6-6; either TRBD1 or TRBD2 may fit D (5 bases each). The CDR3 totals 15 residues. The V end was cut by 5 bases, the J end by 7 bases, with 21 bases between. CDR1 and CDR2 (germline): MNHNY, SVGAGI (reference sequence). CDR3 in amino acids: CASSPTPRDAVEQYF. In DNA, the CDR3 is TGTGCCAGCAGTCCCACCCCACGGGACGCCGTGGAGCAGTACTTC.

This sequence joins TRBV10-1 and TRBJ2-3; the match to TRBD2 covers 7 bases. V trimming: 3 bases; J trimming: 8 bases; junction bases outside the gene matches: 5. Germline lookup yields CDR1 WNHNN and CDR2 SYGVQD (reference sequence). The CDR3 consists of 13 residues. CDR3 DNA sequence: TGCGCCAGCAGTGATACGGGGGGAAGTACGCAGTATTTT. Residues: CASSDTGGSTQYF.

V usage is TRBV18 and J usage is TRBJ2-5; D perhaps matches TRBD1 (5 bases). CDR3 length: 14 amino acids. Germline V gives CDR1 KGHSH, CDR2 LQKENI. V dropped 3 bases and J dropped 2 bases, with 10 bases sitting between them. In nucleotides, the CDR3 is TGTGCCAGCTCACCCAACCGACAGCAAGAGACCCAGTACTTC. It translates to CASSPNRQQETQYF.

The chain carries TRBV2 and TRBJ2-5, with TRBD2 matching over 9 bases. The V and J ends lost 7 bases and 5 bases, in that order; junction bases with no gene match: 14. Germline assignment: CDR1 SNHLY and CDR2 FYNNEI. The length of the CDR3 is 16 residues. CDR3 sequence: CASNKNSWTSVETQYF. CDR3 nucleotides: TGTGCCAGCAACAAAAATTCGTGGACTAGCGTCGAGACCCAGTACTTC.

CDR3 bases: TGCGCCAGCAGCCAAGATGAAGGATTCACAGATACGCAGTATTTT. As protein: CASSQDEGFTDTQYF. This chain uses TRBV4-3 with TRBJ2-3; no definite D call. The CDR3 sequence is 15 residues long. From germline, CDR1 is LGHNA and CDR2 YSLEER. Trimming cost V 0 bases and J 2 bases, with 9 bases left between them.

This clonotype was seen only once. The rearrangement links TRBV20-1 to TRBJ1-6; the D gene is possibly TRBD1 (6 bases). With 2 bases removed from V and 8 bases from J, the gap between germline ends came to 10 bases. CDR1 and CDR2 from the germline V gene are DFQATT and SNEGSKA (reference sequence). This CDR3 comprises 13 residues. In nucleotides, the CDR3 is TGCAGTGCTAGAAGGGGGGCTGATTCACCCCTCCACTTT. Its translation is CSARRGADSPLHF.

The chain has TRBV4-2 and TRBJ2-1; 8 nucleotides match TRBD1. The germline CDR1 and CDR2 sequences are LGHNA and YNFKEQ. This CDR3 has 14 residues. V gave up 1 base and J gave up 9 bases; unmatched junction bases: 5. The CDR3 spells CASSQGQGLGEQFF. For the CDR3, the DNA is TGTGCCAGCAGCCAAGGACAGGGGTTGGGTGAGCAGTTCTTC.

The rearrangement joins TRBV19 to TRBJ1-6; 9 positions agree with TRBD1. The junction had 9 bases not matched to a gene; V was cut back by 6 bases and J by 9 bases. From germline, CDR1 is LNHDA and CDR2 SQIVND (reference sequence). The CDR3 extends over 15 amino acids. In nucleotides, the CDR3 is TGTGCCAGTAGCCCAAAGGGACAGGGAAGTTCACCCCTCCACTTT. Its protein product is CASSPKGQGSSPLHF.

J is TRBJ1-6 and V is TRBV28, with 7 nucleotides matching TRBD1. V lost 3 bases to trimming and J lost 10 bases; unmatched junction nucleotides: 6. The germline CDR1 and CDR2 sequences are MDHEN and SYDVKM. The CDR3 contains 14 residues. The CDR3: CASSLETGFSPLHF. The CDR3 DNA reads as TGTGCCAGCAGTTTGGAGACAGGGTTCTCACCCCTCCACTTT.

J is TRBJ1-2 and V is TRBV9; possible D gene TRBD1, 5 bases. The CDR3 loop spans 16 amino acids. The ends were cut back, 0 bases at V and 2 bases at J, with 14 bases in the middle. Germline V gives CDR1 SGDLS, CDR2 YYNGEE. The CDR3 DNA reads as TGTGCCAGCAGCGTAGGTCCGGCAGGGCCGAACTATGGCTACACCTTC. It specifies CASSVGPAGPNYGYTF.

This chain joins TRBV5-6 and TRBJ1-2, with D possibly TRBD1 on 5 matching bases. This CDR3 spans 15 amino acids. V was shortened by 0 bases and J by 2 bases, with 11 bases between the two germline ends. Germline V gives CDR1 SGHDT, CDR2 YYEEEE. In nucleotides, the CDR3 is TGTGCCAGCAGCTTGGTCCGCAGGGTGAACTATGGCTACACCTTC. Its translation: CASSLVRRVNYGYTF.

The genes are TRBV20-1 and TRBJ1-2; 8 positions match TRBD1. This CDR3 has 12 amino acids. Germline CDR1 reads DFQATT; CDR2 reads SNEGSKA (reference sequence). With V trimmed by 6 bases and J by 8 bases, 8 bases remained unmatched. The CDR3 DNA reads TGCAGTGCCTCTGGACAGGGCAGCGGCTACACCTTC. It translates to CSASGQGSGYTF.

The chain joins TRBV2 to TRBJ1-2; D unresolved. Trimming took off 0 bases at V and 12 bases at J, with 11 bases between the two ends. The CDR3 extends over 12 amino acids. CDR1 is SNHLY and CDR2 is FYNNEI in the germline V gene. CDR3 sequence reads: CASSEASTRNTF. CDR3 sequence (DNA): TGTGCCAGCAGTGAAGCAAGTACGAGGAACACCTTC.